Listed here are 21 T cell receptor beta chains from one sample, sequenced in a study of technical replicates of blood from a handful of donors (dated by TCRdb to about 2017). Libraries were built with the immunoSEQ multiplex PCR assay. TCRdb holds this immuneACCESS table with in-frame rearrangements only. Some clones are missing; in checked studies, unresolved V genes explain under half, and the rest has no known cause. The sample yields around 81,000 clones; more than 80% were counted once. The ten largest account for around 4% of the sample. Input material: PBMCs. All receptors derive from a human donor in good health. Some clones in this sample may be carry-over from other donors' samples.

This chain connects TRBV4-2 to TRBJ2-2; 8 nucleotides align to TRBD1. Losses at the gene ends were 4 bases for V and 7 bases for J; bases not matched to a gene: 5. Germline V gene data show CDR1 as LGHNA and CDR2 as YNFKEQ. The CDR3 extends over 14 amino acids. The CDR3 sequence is CASSLTGVSGELFF. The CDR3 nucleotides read TGTGCCAGCAGCCTGACAGGGGTCAGCGGGGAGCTGTTTTTT.

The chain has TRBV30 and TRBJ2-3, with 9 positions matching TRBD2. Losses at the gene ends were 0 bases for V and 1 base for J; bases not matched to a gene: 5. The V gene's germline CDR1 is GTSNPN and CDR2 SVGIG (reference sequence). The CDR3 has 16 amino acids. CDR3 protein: CAWSVRSSGGTDTQYF. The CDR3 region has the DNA TGTGCCTGGAGTGTACGGTCTAGCGGGGGCACAGATACGCAGTATTTT.

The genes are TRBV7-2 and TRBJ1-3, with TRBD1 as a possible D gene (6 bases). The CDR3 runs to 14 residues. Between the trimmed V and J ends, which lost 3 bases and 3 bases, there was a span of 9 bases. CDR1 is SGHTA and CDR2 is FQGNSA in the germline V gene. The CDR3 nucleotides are TGTGCCAGCAGCTTGCAGGGGTTTGGAAACACCATATATTTT. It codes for CASSLQGFGNTIYF.

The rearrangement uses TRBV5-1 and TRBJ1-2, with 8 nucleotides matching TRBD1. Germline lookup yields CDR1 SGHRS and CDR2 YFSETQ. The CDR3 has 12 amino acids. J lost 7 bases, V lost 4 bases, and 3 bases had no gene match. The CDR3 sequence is CASSPGTGGYTF. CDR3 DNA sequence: TGCGCCAGCAGCCCGGGGACAGGTGGCTACACCTTC.

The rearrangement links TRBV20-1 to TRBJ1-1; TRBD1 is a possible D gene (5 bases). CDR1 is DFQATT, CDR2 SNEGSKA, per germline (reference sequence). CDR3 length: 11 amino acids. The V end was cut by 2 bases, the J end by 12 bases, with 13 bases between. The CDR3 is CSARLAGMPFF. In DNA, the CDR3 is TGCAGTGCTAGATTAGCAGGGATGCCTTTCTTT.

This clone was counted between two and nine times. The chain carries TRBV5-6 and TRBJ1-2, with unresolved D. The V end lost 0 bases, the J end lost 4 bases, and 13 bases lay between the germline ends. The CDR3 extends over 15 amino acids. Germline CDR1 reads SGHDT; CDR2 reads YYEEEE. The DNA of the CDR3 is TGTGCCAGCAGCTTGGGTTACAGCTCCTCCTATGGCTACACCTTC. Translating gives CASSLGYSSSYGYTF.

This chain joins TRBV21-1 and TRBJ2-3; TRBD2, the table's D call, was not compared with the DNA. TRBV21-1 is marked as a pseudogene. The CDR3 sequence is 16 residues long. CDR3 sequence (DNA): TGTGCCAGCAGCAAAGCGCCACCGGGAGTAAAGGATGTGCAGTATTTT. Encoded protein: CASSKAPPGVKDVQYF.

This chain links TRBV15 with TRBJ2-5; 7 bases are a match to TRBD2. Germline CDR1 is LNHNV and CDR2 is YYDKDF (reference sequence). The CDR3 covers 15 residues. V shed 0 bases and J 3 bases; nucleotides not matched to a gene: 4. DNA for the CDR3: TGTGCCACCAGCAGAGAACGGGCGGGGGAAGAGACCCAGTACTTC. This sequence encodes CATSRERAGEETQYF.

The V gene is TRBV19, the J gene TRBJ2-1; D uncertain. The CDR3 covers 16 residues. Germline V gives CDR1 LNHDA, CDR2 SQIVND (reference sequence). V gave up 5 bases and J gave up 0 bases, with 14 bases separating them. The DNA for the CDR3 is TGTGCCAGTAGTGTGAAACTCCGGAGCTCCTACAATGAGCAGTTCTTC. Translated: CASSVKLRSSYNEQFF.

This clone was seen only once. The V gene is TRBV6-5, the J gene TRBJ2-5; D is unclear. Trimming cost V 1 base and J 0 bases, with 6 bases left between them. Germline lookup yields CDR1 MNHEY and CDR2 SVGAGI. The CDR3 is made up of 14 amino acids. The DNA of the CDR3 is TGTGCCAGCAGTTACTTAACGGACCAAGAGACCCAGTACTTC. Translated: CASSYLTDQETQYF.

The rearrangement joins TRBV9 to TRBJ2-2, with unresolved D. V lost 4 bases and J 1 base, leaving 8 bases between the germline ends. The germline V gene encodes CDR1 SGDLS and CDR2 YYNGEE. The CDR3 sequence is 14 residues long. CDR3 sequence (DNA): TGTGCCAGCAGCTCCAGACTGAACACCGGGGAGCTGTTTTTT. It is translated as CASSSRLNTGELFF.

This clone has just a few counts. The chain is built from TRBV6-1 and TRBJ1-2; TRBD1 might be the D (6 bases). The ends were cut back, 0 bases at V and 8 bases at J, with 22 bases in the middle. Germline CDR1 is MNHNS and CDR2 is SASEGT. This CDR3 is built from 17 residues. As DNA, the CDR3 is TGTGCCAGCAGTGAAGCAGATCGGTGGGGCAGGGGCAAGGGCTACACCTTC. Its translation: CASSEADRWGRGKGYTF.

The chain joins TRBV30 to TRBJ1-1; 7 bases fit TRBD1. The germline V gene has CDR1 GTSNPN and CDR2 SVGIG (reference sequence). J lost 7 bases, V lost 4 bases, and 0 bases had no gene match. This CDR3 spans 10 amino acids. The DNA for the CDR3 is TGTGCCTGGAACAGGGGTGAAGCTTTCTTT. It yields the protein CAWNRGEAFF.

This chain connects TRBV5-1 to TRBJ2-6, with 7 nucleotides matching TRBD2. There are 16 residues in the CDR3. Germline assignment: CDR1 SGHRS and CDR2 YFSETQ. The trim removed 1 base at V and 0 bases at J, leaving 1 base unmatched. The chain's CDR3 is CASSLSGASGANVLTF. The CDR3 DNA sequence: TGCGCCAGCAGCTTGAGCGGGGCCTCTGGGGCCAACGTCCTGACTTTC.

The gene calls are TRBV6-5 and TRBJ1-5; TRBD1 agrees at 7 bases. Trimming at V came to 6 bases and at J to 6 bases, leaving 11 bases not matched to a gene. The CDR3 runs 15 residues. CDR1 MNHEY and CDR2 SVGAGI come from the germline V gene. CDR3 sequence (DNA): TGTGCCAGCAGCCCCGGACAGGCGTTTGGTCAGCCCCAGCATTTT. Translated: CASSPGQAFGQPQHF.

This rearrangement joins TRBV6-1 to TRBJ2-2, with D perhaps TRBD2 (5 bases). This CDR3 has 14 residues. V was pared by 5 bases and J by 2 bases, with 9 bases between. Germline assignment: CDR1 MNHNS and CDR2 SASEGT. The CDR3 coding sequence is TGTGCCAGCAGTCCGGGAACCAACACCGGGGAGCTGTTTTTT. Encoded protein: CASSPGTNTGELFF.

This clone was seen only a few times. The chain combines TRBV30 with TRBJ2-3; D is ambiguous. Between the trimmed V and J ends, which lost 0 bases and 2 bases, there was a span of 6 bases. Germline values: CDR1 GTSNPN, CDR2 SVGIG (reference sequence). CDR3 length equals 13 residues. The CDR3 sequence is CAWSVALTDTQYF. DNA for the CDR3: TGTGCCTGGAGTGTAGCCCTCACAGATACGCAGTATTTT.

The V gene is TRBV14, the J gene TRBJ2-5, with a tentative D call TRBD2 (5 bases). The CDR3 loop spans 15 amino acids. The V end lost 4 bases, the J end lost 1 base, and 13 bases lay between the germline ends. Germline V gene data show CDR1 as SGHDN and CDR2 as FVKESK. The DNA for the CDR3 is TGTGCCAGCAGCCTATTACTAGATAGCCAAGAGACCCAGTACTTC. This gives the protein CASSLLLDSQETQYF.

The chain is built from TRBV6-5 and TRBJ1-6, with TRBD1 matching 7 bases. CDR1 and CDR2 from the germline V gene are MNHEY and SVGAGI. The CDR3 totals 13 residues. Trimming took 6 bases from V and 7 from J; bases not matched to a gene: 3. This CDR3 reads CASRRDSNSPLHF. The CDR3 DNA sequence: TGTGCCAGCAGGAGGGACAGCAATTCACCCCTCCACTTT.

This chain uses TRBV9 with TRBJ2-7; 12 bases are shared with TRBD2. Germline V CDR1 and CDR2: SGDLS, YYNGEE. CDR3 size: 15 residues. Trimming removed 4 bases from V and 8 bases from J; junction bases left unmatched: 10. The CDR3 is CASSSSGTSGFKQYF. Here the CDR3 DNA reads TGTGCCAGCAGCTCTTCCGGGACTAGCGGGTTTAAGCAGTACTTC.

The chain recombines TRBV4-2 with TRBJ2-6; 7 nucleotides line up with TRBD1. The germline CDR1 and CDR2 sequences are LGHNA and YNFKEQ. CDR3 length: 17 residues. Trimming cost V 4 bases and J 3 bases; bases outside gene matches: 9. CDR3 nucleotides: TGTGCCAGCAGCCGCAACAGGGGCCCTTTTGGGGCCAACGTCCTGACTTTC. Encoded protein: CASSRNRGPFGANVLTF.